Listed below are T cell receptor beta chains from one sample, sequenced in a study of cytomegalovirus exposure and HLA in healthy donors. TCRdb's copy holds only in-frame clones and misses some; the assay was immunoSEQ multiplex PCR. In the table there are over 120,000 clones, approximately 94% of which are singletons. The sample comprised PBMCs. These receptors were taken from a man younger than 30 in good health and CMV-seropositive. Both conserved end residues are part of each CDR3. Fields, in order: D gene, clone size, J gene, V gene, CDR3 DNA, CDR3 protein. D genes are given only for firm matches. For some rows the clone size is stated as once, few or many, or as a class when expanded; others skip it.

D: -
size: -
J: TRBJ2-7
V: TRBV28
DNA: TGTGCCAGTCGACAGTGGGCCTACGAGCAGTACTTC
CDR3: CASRQWAYEQYF

D: TRBD2
size: once
J: TRBJ2-1
V: TRBV5-8
DNA: TGTGCCAGCACCCCCGGGACTAGCGGAAAAAATGAGCAGTTCTTC
CDR3: CASTPGTSGKNEQFF

D: TRBD1
size: -
J: TRBJ1-1
V: TRBV5-4
DNA: TGTGCCAGCAGCTGGGACAGGGGGCAATCTGAAGCTTTCTTT
CDR3: CASSWDRGQSEAFF

D: TRBD2
size: -
J: TRBJ2-1
V: TRBV5-4
DNA: TGTGCCAGCAGCCGATGGGGGCTAGCGGGAGCGGACGAGCAGTTCTTC
CDR3: CASSRWGLAGADEQFF

D: TRBD2
size: -
J: TRBJ2-5
V: TRBV28
DNA: TGTGCCTGGGGGAGGGGACTCTCCATTTCGGCCCAGTACTTC
CDR3: CAWGRGLSISAQYF

D: -
size: -
J: TRBJ2-2
V: TRBV7-2
DNA: TGTGCCAGCAGCTTACCTCGGGGGATGGGCACCGGGGAGCTGTTTTTT
CDR3: CASSLPRGMGTGELFF

D: TRBD1
size: -
J: TRBJ2-7
V: TRBV6-1
DNA: TGTGCCAGCAGTGCTTTCATCCCACGGACAGGGAGGTACGAGCAGTACTTC
CDR3: CASSAFIPRTGRYEQYF

D: TRBD2
size: once
J: TRBJ2-7
V: TRBV28
DNA: TGTGCCAGCAGTAGGCTAGCGGGACCGTACGAGCAGTACTTC
CDR3: CASSRLAGPYEQYF

D: TRBD1
size: -
J: TRBJ2-3
V: TRBV2
DNA: TGTGCCTCCGGACGGACAGGGGGAGGAGATACGCAGTATTTT
CDR3: CASGRTGGGDTQYF

D: -
size: -
J: TRBJ2-3
V: TRBV5-1
DNA: TGCGCCAGCAGCTTGGATCCGGCGGGACTTAATACGCAGTATTTT
CDR3: CASSLDPAGLNTQYF

D: -
size: -
J: TRBJ2-3
V: TRBV11-3
DNA: TGTGCCAGCAGCTTAGGACCGGGAGATACGCAGTATTTT
CDR3: CASSLGPGDTQYF

D: TRBD2
size: -
J: TRBJ2-1
V: TRBV29-1
DNA: TGCAGCGGCGGGGGGTTGAACAATGAGCAGTTCTTC
CDR3: CSGGGLNNEQFF

D: -
size: once
J: TRBJ1-2
V: TRBV28
DNA: TGTGCCAGCAACGAGGGGGTGATAGGTGGCTACACCTTC
CDR3: CASNEGVIGGYTF

D: TRBD2
size: -
J: TRBJ2-1
V: TRBV5-4
DNA: TGTGCCAGCAGCTTGGTGGGTAGCGGGGGATACAATGAGCAGTTCTTC
CDR3: CASSLVGSGGYNEQFF

D: TRBD2
size: -
J: TRBJ2-2
V: TRBV5-4
DNA: TGTGCCAGCAGCTTCCCTAGCGGAGACACCGGGGAGCTGTTTTTT
CDR3: CASSFPSGDTGELFF

D: TRBD1
size: -
J: TRBJ1-4
V: TRBV27
DNA: TGTGCCAGCAGTTCCTCGGGACAGGGAATAAGAGGCGAAAAACTGTTTTTT
CDR3: CASSSSGQGIRGEKLFF

D: -
size: -
J: TRBJ2-7
V: TRBV5-1
DNA: TGCGCCAGCAGCCAGGAGGGGGACAGTAGTTTCCACGAGCAGTACTTC
CDR3: CASSQEGDSSFHEQYF

D: -
size: -
J: TRBJ1-1
V: TRBV6-1
DNA: TGTGCCAGCAGTGAAGGGGGGCCGAACACTGAAGCTTTCTTT
CDR3: CASSEGGPNTEAFF